A single sample gave rise to the 11 T cell receptor beta chains below, sequenced in a study of technical replicates of blood from a handful of donors. The assay was immunoSEQ multiplex PCR, and TCRdb's table has in-frame clones only and misses some. In the table there are 62,000 or so clones, about 88% of which are singletons. The source material was PBMCs. The receptors come from a human donor in good health. Some clones in this sample may be carry-over from other donors' samples.

The V gene is TRBV5-8, the J gene TRBJ2-5; maybe TRBD2 (6 bases). Germline CDR1 SGHTS, CDR2 YDEGEE. The CDR3 runs 14 residues. The V and J ends lost 5 bases and 5 bases respectively, with 16 bases between them. CDR3 sequence reads: CASSRDWQGETQYF. The CDR3 DNA sequence: TGTGCCAGCAGTCGGGACTGGCAAGGGGAGACCCAGTACTTC.

This clone was found many times. The chain combines TRBV19 with TRBJ1-1; maybe TRBD1 (5 bases). Trimming shortened V by 3 bases and J by 1 base, and 12 bases separated the two germline ends. From germline, CDR1 is LNHDA and CDR2 SQIVND (reference sequence). CDR3 length: 15 amino acids. Written as DNA, the CDR3 is TGTGCCAGTAGTATTCTTGGGGGAGGGAACACTGAAGCTTTCTTT. Protein product: CASSILGGGNTEAFF. Full variable domain (missing parts from reference TRBV19 and TRBJ1-1): DGGITQSPKYLFRKEGQNVTLSCEQNLNHDAMYWYRQDPGQGLRLIYYSQIVNDFQKGDIAEGYSVSREKKESFPLTVTSAQKNPTAFYLCASSILGGGNTEAFFGQGTRLTVV.

V is TRBV5-1 and J is TRBJ2-7, with D maybe TRBD2 (5 bases). Germline loops: CDR1 SGHRS, CDR2 YFSETQ. The CDR3 covers 16 residues. Trimming shortened V by 4 bases and J by 3 bases, and 20 bases separated the two germline ends. CDR3 amino acids: CASSPTAQRAIYEQYF. CDR3 DNA sequence: TGCGCCAGCAGCCCCACAGCTCAGAGGGCGATCTACGAGCAGTACTTC.

The chain has TRBV4-2 and TRBJ1-4; D is unresolved. Germline V lookup: CDR1 LGHNA, CDR2 YNFKEQ. Trimming removed 4 bases from V and 3 bases from J, with 12 bases in between. This CDR3 has 15 amino acids. In DNA form, the CDR3 reads TGTGCCAGCAGCCCCGGAGGTGGTGCTAATGAAAAACTGTTTTTT. Translated: CASSPGGGANEKLFF.

This clone came up once. The chain links TRBV28 to TRBJ2-2, with 12 bases identical to TRBD1. Germline-derived CDR1 and CDR2 are MDHEN and SYDVKM. The CDR3 runs to 17 residues. With 4 bases clipped from V and 8 bases from J, the junction kept 11 bases outside the gene matches. CDR3 amino acids: CASSSFPGTGGVGELFF. CDR3 bases: TGTGCCAGCAGTTCTTTCCCCGGGACAGGGGGCGTGGGGGAGCTGTTTTTT.

The V and J genes are TRBV9 and TRBJ2-2, with 8 nucleotides matching TRBD2. Trimming took 0 bases from V and 2 from J; bases not matched to a gene: 3. From germline, CDR1 is SGDLS and CDR2 YYNGEE. The CDR3 spans 16 residues. The chain's CDR3 is CASSVGAGANTGELFF. CDR3 coding DNA: TGTGCCAGCAGCGTAGGAGCGGGGGCCAACACCGGGGAGCTGTTTTTT.

This chain uses TRBV23-1 with TRBJ2-7; a possible D gene is TRBD1 (6 bases). TRBV23-1 is an open reading frame, and its role is uncertain. The CDR3 is made up of 17 amino acids. The ends were cut back, 6 bases at V and 7 bases at J, with 28 bases in the middle. CDR3 amino acids: CASSPPPVRPRQGEQYF. CDR3 bases: TGCGCCAGCAGCCCCCCCCCTGTTAGGCCAAGGCAGGGGGAGCAGTACTTC.

The chain employs TRBV7-6 and TRBJ2-7; 8 bases map to TRBD2. This CDR3 comprises 17 residues. The germline CDR1 and CDR2 sequences are SGHVS and FNYEAQ. J lost 1 base, V lost 2 bases, and 10 bases had no gene match. This CDR3 reads CASSLSTGGGTSYEQYF. The CDR3 coding sequence is TGTGCCAGCAGCTTAAGTACAGGCGGGGGGACTTCCTACGAGCAGTACTTC.

The V call is TRBV5-1, the J call TRBJ1-1; a weak D match, TRBD1 (6 bases). Trimming took 4 bases from V and 1 from J, leaving 11 bases between them. The CDR3 is 14 amino acids. Looked up from germline, CDR1 is SGHRS and CDR2 is YFSETQ. CDR3 region: CASSRAGANTEAFF. CDR3 in DNA: TGCGCCAGCAGCCGGGCGGGGGCGAACACTGAAGCTTTCTTT.

This clone appeared once. The chain is built from TRBV30 and TRBJ1-4; D is unresolved. The CDR3 covers 14 residues. The ends were cut back, 0 bases at V and 16 bases at J, with 21 bases in the middle. Per the germline V gene, CDR1 is GTSNPN and CDR2 is SVGIG (reference sequence). The DNA of the CDR3 is TGTGCCTGGAGTGTACTCGCTCCCGGAGTCTCACCGTTTTTT. Translating gives CAWSVLAPGVSPFF. Combining the CDR3 with reference TRBV30 and TRBJ1-4 gives the whole variable domain SQTIHQWPATLVQPVGSPLSLECTVEGTSNPNLYWYRQAAGRGLQLLFYSVGIGQISSEVPQNLSASRPQDRQFILSSKKLLLSDSGFYLCAWSVLAPGVSPFFGSGTQLSVL.

This clone was detected only a few times. The V call is TRBV14, the J call TRBJ1-1; D gene ambiguous. V gave up 5 bases and J gave up 5 bases, with 15 bases separating them. Looked up from germline, CDR1 is SGHDN and CDR2 is FVKESK. This CDR3 is 14 amino acids long. The CDR3 nucleotides read TGTGCCAGCAGCTTGGCACCGGGGTGGACTGAAGCTTTCTTT. Protein sequence: CASSLAPGWTEAFF.